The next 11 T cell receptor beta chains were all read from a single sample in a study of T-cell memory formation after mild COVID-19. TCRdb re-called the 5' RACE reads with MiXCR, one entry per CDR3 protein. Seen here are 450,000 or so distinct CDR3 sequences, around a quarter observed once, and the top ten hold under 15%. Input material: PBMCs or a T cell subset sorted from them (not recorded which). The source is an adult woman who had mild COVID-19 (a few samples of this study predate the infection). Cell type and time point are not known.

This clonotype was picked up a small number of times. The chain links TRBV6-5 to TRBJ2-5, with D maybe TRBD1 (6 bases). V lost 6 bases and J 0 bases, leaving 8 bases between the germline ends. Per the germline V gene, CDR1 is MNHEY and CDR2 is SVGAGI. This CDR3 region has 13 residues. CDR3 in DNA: TGTGCCAGCAGCTCAGGGGACCAAGAGACCCAGTACTTC. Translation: CASSSGDQETQYF.

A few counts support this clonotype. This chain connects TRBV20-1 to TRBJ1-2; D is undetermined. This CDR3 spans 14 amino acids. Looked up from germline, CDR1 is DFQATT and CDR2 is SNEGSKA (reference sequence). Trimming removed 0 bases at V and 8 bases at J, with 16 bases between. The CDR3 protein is CSARDLDGGWGYTF. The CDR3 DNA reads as TGCAGTGCTAGAGATCTTGATGGAGGATGGGGCTACACCTTC.

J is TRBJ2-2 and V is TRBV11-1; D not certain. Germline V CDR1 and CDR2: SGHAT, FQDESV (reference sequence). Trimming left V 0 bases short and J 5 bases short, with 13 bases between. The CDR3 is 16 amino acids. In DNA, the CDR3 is TGTGCCAGCAGCTTAGCGGCGGCCTTGGGAACCGGGGAGCTGTTTTTT. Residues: CASSLAAALGTGELFF.

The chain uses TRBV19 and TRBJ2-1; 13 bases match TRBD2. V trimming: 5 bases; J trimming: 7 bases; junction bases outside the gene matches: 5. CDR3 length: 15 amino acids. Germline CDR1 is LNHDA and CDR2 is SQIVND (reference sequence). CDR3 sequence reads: CASSWTSGGLNEQFF. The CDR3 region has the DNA TGTGCCAGTAGTTGGACTAGCGGGGGTTTAAATGAGCAGTTCTTC. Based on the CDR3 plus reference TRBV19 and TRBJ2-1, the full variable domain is DGGITQSPKYLFRKEGQNVTLSCEQNLNHDAMYWYRQDPGQGLRLIYYSQIVNDFQKGDIAEGYSVSREKKESFPLTVTSAQKNPTAFYLCASSWTSGGLNEQFFGPGTRLTVL.

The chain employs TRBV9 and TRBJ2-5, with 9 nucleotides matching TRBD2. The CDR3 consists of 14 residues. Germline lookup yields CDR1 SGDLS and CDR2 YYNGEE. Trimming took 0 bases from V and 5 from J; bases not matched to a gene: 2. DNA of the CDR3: TGTGCCAGCAGCGTAGGCGGGAGGGATGAGACCCAGTACTTC. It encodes CASSVGGRDETQYF.

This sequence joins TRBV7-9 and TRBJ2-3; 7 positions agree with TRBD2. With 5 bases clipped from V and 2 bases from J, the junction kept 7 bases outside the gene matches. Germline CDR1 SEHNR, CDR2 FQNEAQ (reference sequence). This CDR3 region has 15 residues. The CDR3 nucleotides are TGTGCCAGCAGCAACACCGGGGGGTCCACAGATACGCAGTATTTT. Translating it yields CASSNTGGSTDTQYF.

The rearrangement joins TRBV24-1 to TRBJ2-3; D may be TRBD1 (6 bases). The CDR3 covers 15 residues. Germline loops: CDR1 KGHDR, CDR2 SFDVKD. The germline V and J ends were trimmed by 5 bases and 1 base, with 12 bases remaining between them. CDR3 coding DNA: TGTGCCACCAGTGCCAACAGGGATCGCACAGATACGCAGTATTTT. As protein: CATSANRDRTDTQYF.

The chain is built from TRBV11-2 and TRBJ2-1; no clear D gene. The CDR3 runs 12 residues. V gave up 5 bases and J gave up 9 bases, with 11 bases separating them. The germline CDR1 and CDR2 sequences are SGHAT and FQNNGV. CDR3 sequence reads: CASSVIVGEQFF. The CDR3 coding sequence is TGTGCCAGCAGCGTGATAGTGGGTGAGCAGTTCTTC.

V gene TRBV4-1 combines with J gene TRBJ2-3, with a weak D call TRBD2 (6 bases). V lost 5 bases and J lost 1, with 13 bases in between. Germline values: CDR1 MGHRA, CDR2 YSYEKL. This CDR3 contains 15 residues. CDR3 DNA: TGCGCCAGCAGCTACCCGGGCGGGGGCACAGATACGCAGTATTTT. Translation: CASSYPGGGTDTQYF.

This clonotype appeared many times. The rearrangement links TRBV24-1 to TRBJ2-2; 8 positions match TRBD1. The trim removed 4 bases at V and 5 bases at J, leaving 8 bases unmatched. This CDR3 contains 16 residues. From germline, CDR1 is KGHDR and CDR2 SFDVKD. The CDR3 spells CATSDRDRGETGELFF. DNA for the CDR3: TGTGCCACCAGTGACCGAGACAGGGGAGAGACCGGGGAGCTGTTTTTT.

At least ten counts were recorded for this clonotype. The CDR3 DNA reads TGCGCCAGCAGCTTGGCCCTTGCGGGGGGGCGAAATGAGCAGTTCTTC. This gives the protein CASSLALAGGRNEQFF. The V and J genes are TRBV5-1 and TRBJ2-1; TRBD2 agrees at 9 bases. The CDR3 is 16 amino acids. Trimming at V came to 0 bases and at J to 7 bases, leaving 8 bases not matched to a gene. The V gene's germline CDR1 is SGHRS and CDR2 YFSETQ. The full variable domain, with the rest looked up from reference TRBV5-1 and TRBJ2-1, is KAGVTQTPRYLIKTRGQQVTLSCSPISGHRSVSWYQQTPGQGLQFLFEYFSETQRNKGNFPGRFSGRQFSNSRSEMNVSTLELGDSALYLCASSLALAGGRNEQFFGPGTRLTVL.